Below are 16 T cell receptor beta chains sequenced from a single sample in a study of shared clonotypes between healthy human individuals. Sequenced by immunoSEQ multiplex PCR; TCRdb stores in-frame clones only, minus some. The sample includes 180,000 or so clones, over 85% of them seen just once. The sample comprised naive CD4+ T cells sorted from blood. The subset here: CD45RA+ positively selected. These receptors were collected from a woman in her thirties in good health.

V is TRBV28 and J is TRBJ2-7; D not certain. CDR3 length equals 12 residues. Germline V gives CDR1 MDHEN, CDR2 SYDVKM. V lost 5 bases and J 8 bases, leaving 13 bases between the germline ends. The CDR3 nucleotides are TGTGCCAGCAGTCGGACCTCGGTAAAGCAGTACTTC. As protein: CASSRTSVKQYF.

The chain is built from TRBV5-1 and TRBJ1-3; D is uncertain. The germline gives CDR1 SGHRS, CDR2 YFSETQ. Between the trimmed V and J ends, which lost 4 bases and 2 bases, there was a span of 19 bases. This CDR3 is 17 amino acids long. The CDR3: CASSRALVGSTGNTIYF. CDR3 in DNA: TGCGCCAGCAGCCGAGCGCTTGTGGGGTCGACTGGAAACACCATATATTTT.

This sequence joins TRBV29-1 and TRBJ2-1; a possible D gene is TRBD2 (5 bases). The V gene lost 5 bases and the J gene lost 5 bases, with 13 bases spanning the gap. Germline values: CDR1 SQVTM, CDR2 ANQGSEA. The CDR3 covers 13 residues. The CDR3 spells CSVSSSHHNEQFF. CDR3 DNA: TGCAGCGTTTCTAGCAGCCACCACAATGAGCAGTTCTTC.

This chain links TRBV18 with TRBJ1-1; TRBD1 matches at 7 bases. Germline V gives CDR1 KGHSH, CDR2 LQKENI. This CDR3 contains 15 residues. Trimming removed 2 bases from V and 1 base from J; junction bases left unmatched: 4. CDR3 loop: CASSPLQGKNTEAFF. In nucleotides, the CDR3 is TGTGCCAGCTCACCATTACAGGGGAAGAACACTGAAGCTTTCTTT.

In its sample, this clone was seen once. This rearrangement joins TRBV6-6 to TRBJ1-2; the D is unclear. The CDR3 has 14 amino acids. Germline V CDR1 and CDR2: MNHNY, SVGAGI (reference sequence). V was pared by 2 bases and J by 6 bases, with 13 bases between. In DNA form, the CDR3 reads TGTGCCAGCAGTTACGGCAGGACCCAGGATGGCTACACCTTC. Amino acid sequence: CASSYGRTQDGYTF.

V is TRBV19 and J is TRBJ2-7, with TRBD2 matching 12 bases. The CDR3 contains 16 residues. The ends lost 4 bases at V and 4 bases at J; junction bases unmatched: 8. Germline values: CDR1 LNHDA, CDR2 SQIVND (reference sequence). This CDR3 is CASSRILAGGRYEQYF. CDR3 bases: TGTGCCAGTAGTAGGATCCTAGCGGGAGGGCGATACGAGCAGTACTTC.

V and J are TRBV2 and TRBJ1-3, with D unclear. Germline assignment: CDR1 SNHLY and CDR2 FYNNEI. The CDR3 is 12 residues long. Trimming cost V 4 bases and J 4 bases, with 5 bases left between them. The CDR3: CASSGEGNTIYF. The CDR3 bases are TGTGCCAGCAGTGGGGAAGGAAACACCATATATTTT.

This rearrangement joins TRBV5-1 to TRBJ2-5; D not certain. The end of the DNA aligns better with TRBJ2-7, so the J call may be wrong. There are 13 residues in the CDR3. Germline V gene sequence: CDR1 SGHRS, CDR2 YFSETQ. CDR3 in DNA: TGCGCCAGCAGCTTCGACAATTCCTACGAGCAGTACTTC. Translating it yields CASSFDNSYEQYF.

This rearrangement joins TRBV28 to TRBJ1-5, with 8 bases identical to TRBD1. Trimming removed 7 bases from V and 7 bases from J; junction bases left unmatched: 9. This CDR3 has 14 amino acids. Germline V CDR1 and CDR2: MDHEN, SYDVKM. The CDR3 DNA is TGTGCCAGCACGCTCGGACAGGGTTGGCAGCCCCAGCATTTT. Amino acid sequence: CASTLGQGWQPQHF.

The chain has TRBV10-3 and TRBJ2-7, with a tentative D call TRBD2 (5 bases). This CDR3 has 14 residues. In germline, CDR1 is ENHRY, CDR2 SYGVKD. With 6 bases removed from V and 0 bases from J, the gap between germline ends came to 12 bases. The CDR3 is CAIRAELLSYEQYF. CDR3 coding DNA: TGTGCCATCAGAGCGGAACTCCTCTCCTACGAGCAGTACTTC.

The chain couples TRBV19 to TRBJ2-7, with 10 bases aligning to TRBD1. Germline CDR1 and CDR2: LNHDA and SQIVND (reference sequence). V lost 5 bases and J lost 6; bases outside the gene matches: 13. The CDR3 length is 16 residues. CDR3: CASSSRDRGRGGEQYF. CDR3 nucleotide sequence: TGTGCCAGTAGTTCCCGGGACAGGGGACGTGGGGGCGAGCAGTACTTC.

V and J are TRBV10-3 and TRBJ2-7, with 8 bases fitting TRBD2. The length of the CDR3 is 13 residues. Germline lookup yields CDR1 ENHRY and CDR2 SYGVKD. V was pared by 3 bases and J by 5 bases, with 3 bases of the junction left unmatched. CDR3 coding DNA: TGTGCCATCAGTGATCCGACTAGCGACGAGCAGTACTTC. Translated, it gives CAISDPTSDEQYF.

This clone appeared a single time. The J gene is TRBJ2-7, the V gene TRBV7-6; 7 bases are shared with TRBD1. Germline V lookup: CDR1 SGHVS, CDR2 FNYEAQ. The V segment lost 8 bases and the J segment 0 bases; nucleotides outside the gene matches: 19. This CDR3 comprises 18 residues. CDR3 nucleotides: TGTGCCAGCGGATTAACTTACTCATTGGGGACAGTCTCCTACGAGCAGTACTTC. This sequence encodes CASGLTYSLGTVSYEQYF.

The chain couples TRBV28 to TRBJ1-1; 10 positions agree with TRBD1. The V gene's germline CDR1 is MDHEN and CDR2 SYDVKM. The V and J ends lost 5 bases and 3 bases, in that order; junction bases with no gene match: 6. There are 15 residues in the CDR3. DNA for the CDR3: TGTGCCAGCAGTGGGACAGGGGCTGGGGACACTGAAGCTTTCTTT. It yields the protein CASSGTGAGDTEAFF. The variable domain in full, completed from reference TRBV28 and TRBJ1-1, reads DVKVTQSSRYLVKRTGEKVFLECVQDMDHENMFWYRQDPGLGLRLIYFSYDVKMKEKGDIPEGYSVSREKKERFSLILESASTNQTSMYLCASSGTGAGDTEAFFGQGTRLTVV.

Details on this clone: Other DNA sequences in this specimen translate into the identical CDR3. The chain recombines TRBV6-1 with TRBJ1-2; D not certain. Germline V gene sequence: CDR1 MNHNS, CDR2 SASEGT. V was cut by 5 bases and J by 4 bases, with 11 bases left in between. This CDR3 is built from 13 residues. CDR3 sequence (DNA): TGTGCCAGCAGTCCCGGGCCTACCTATGGCTACACCTTC. Its translation is CASSPGPTYGYTF.

The chain is built from TRBV7-9 and TRBJ2-7; the match to TRBD2 covers 16 bases. Germline-derived CDR1 and CDR2 are SEHNR and FQNEAQ (reference sequence). V lost 5 bases to trimming and J lost 6 bases; unmatched junction nucleotides: 13. The CDR3 length is 18 residues. CDR3 DNA sequence: TGTGCCAGCAGCCGGACGGGACTAGCGGGAGGGGATTCGACCGAGCAGTACTTC. Translation gives CASSRTGLAGGDSTEQYF.